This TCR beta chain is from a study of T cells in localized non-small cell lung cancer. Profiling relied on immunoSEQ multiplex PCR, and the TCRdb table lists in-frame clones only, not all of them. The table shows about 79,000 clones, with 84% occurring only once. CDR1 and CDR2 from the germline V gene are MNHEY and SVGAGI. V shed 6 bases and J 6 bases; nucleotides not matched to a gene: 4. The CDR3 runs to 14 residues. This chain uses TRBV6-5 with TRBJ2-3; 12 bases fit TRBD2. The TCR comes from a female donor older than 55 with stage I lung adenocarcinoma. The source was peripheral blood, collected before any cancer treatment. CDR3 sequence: CASSKTSGSDTQYF. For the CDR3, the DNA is TGTGCCAGCAGCAAGACTAGCGGGAGCGATACGCAGTATTTT.